The 18 T cell receptor beta chains below all came from one sample that was sequenced in a study of T cell responses to AZD1222 COVID-19 vaccine. This table comes from immunoSEQ multiplex PCR, and its TCRdb copy is limited to in-frame clones, with some not included. The repertoire holds 150,000 to 200,000 clones, with 93% as singletons. This material consisted of peripheral blood, taken on day 0 of AZD1222 vaccination. All receptors derive from an adult in good health.

This chain joins TRBV3-1 (or the pseudogene TRBV3-2) and TRBJ1-1; D ambiguous. Germline V gene sequence: CDR1 LGHDT, CDR2 YNNKEL (reference sequence). The CDR3 covers 13 residues. Between the trimmed V and J ends, which lost 1 base and 1 base, there was a span of 4 bases. In DNA form, the CDR3 reads TGTGCCAGCAGCCAAGCGGCGAACACTGAAGCTTTCTTT. Residues: CASSQAANTEAFF.

The rearrangement links TRBV6-5 to TRBJ1-3; D gene uncertain. Germline V CDR1 and CDR2: MNHEY, SVGAGI. This CDR3 comprises 12 residues. V dropped 10 bases and J dropped 0 bases, with 7 bases sitting between them. In nucleotides, the CDR3 is TGTGCCACCACGGGCTCTGGAAACACCATATATTTT. It codes for CATTGSGNTIYF.

This chain joins TRBV3-1 (or the pseudogene TRBV3-2) and TRBJ1-2, with TRBD1 identical over 7 bases. This CDR3 has 15 residues. The junction had 9 bases not matched to a gene; V was cut back by 0 bases and J by 8 bases. CDR1 is LGHDT and CDR2 is YNNKEL in the germline V gene (reference sequence). The CDR3 region is CASSQDTGTESGYTF. CDR3 in DNA: TGTGCCAGCAGCCAAGACACCGGGACAGAATCAGGCTACACCTTC.

The sample holds one count of this clone. In nucleotides, the CDR3 is TGTGCCAGCAGCCACGGACAGGCGAACACCGGGGAGCTGTTTTTT. Its protein is CASSHGQANTGELFF. The chain employs TRBV7-9 and TRBJ2-2; 7 bases match TRBD1. The V and J ends lost 5 bases and 0 bases, in that order; junction bases with no gene match: 3. The CDR3 contains 15 residues. Germline V lookup: CDR1 SEHNR, CDR2 FQNEAQ (reference sequence).

This clone has only one observation. The chain links TRBV5-4 to TRBJ1-2, with 10 positions matching TRBD1. The germline CDR1 and CDR2 sequences are SGHNT and YYREEE (reference sequence). J was trimmed by 1 base and V by 7 bases; bases with no gene match: 10. CDR3 length: 16 amino acids. CDR3: CASGLLRDRGNYGYTF. Written as DNA, the CDR3 is TGTGCCAGCGGCCTTTTAAGGGACAGGGGTAACTATGGCTACACCTTC.

The V gene is TRBV7-9, the J gene TRBJ2-3; 9 bases agree with TRBD2. The CDR3 consists of 15 residues. Looked up from germline, CDR1 is SEHNR and CDR2 is FQNEAQ (reference sequence). V lost 8 bases, J lost 5 bases, and 11 bases stayed unmatched. CDR3 nucleotides: TGTGCCAGCGACCTGGGCGGGGGGGCTGGAGATACGCAGTATTTT. Translating gives CASDLGGGAGDTQYF.

V is TRBV19 and J is TRBJ2-1; no clear D gene. The CDR3 sequence is 15 residues long. Per the germline V gene, CDR1 is LNHDA and CDR2 is SQIVND (reference sequence). Trimming cost V 5 bases and J 4 bases, with 15 bases left between them. CDR3 nucleotides: TGTGCCAGTAGTCACATTATTCCGGTATACAATGAGCAGTTCTTC. Amino acids: CASSHIIPVYNEQFF.

The V and J genes are TRBV29-1 and TRBJ1-1; 7 bases line up with TRBD1. J was trimmed by 3 bases and V by 4 bases; bases with no gene match: 5. Germline CDR1 and CDR2: SQVTM and ANQGSEA. There are 13 residues in the CDR3. CDR3 sequence reads: CSVGGGGHTEAFF. Written as DNA, the CDR3 is TGCAGCGTTGGGGGAGGGGGCCACACTGAAGCTTTCTTT.

V usage is TRBV4-1 and J usage is TRBJ1-2; a possible D gene is TRBD1 (5 bases). The V and J ends lost 7 bases and 3 bases respectively, with 12 bases between them. Germline V gene data show CDR1 as MGHRA and CDR2 as YSYEKL. The CDR3 totals 13 residues. The CDR3 DNA reads as TGCGCCAGCACCAGGGTGGGAGACTATGGCTACACCTTC. This codes for CASTRVGDYGYTF.

The CDR3 DNA reads as TGTGCCAGCAGCTATGGGACCGTTCAAGAGACCCAGTACTTC. This gives the protein CASSYGTVQETQYF. The chain combines TRBV5-4 with TRBJ2-5; D is perhaps TRBD1 or TRBD2 (5 bases each). The V and J ends lost 3 bases and 2 bases respectively, with 11 bases between them. The CDR3 loop spans 14 amino acids. The germline CDR1 and CDR2 sequences are SGHNT and YYREEE (reference sequence).

CDR3 nucleotide sequence: TGCAGCGTTGCCGAGAATGAGAATTCACCCCTCCACTTT. It encodes CSVAENENSPLHF. This chain joins TRBV29-1 and TRBJ1-6; D ambiguous. In germline, CDR1 is SQVTM, CDR2 ANQGSEA. This CDR3 has 13 amino acids. Trimming cost V 4 bases and J 7 bases, with 11 bases left between them. Based on the CDR3 plus reference TRBV29-1 and TRBJ1-6, the full variable domain is SAVISQKPSRDICQRGTSLTIQCQVDSQVTMMFWYRQQPGQSLTLIATANQGSEATYESGFVIDKFPISRPNLTFSTLTVSNMSPEDSSIYLCSVAENENSPLHFGNGTRLTVT.

V gene TRBV2 combines with J gene TRBJ2-5; D is undetermined. The CDR3 sequence is 16 residues long. V was clipped by 6 bases and J by 1 base, with 18 bases between them. Germline V gene lookup returns CDR1 SNHLY and CDR2 FYNNEI. The CDR3 sequence: CASSLYYLGSQETQYF. The DNA of the CDR3 is TGTGCCAGCAGCCTTTACTACCTTGGCAGCCAAGAGACCCAGTACTTC.

The chain carries TRBV30 and TRBJ1-1, with TRBD1 identical over 8 bases. This CDR3 comprises 15 residues. Trimming cost V 2 bases and J 5 bases; bases outside gene matches: 10. CDR1 and CDR2 (germline): GTSNPN, SVGIG (reference sequence). This CDR3 is CAWSSPNYRGTEAFF. CDR3 DNA: TGTGCCTGGAGTTCCCCAAATTACAGGGGGACTGAAGCTTTCTTT. The entire variable domain, with the rest obtained from reference TRBV30 and TRBJ1-1, is as follows: SQTIHQWPATLVQPVGSPLSLECTVEGTSNPNLYWYRQAAGRGLQLLFYSVGIGQISSEVPQNLSASRPQDRQFILSSKKLLLSDSGFYLCAWSSPNYRGTEAFFGQGTRLTVV.

In DNA, the CDR3 is TGTGCCAGCAGCTGGTGGTTGTCTAGCACAGATACGCAGTATTTT. Translation: CASSWWLSSTDTQYF. This chain connects TRBV27 to TRBJ2-3; D gene unclear. The CDR3 is made up of 15 amino acids. CDR1 is MNHEY and CDR2 is SMNVEV in the germline V gene (reference sequence). V was shortened by 6 bases and J by 0 bases, with 13 bases between the two germline ends.

The CDR3 DNA reads TGCGCCAGCAGCCCCCGGGGCGGGGGACACACCGGGGAGCTGTTTTTT. Residues: CASSPRGGGHTGELFF. The rearrangement uses TRBV4-3 and TRBJ2-2; 7 bases are shared with TRBD2. This CDR3 region has 16 residues. Germline V gives CDR1 LGHNA, CDR2 YSLEER. Unmatched junction bases numbered 8, after V lost 4 bases and J lost 3 bases.

The rearrangement uses TRBV14 and TRBJ1-2; the D gene is possibly TRBD1 (5 bases). Trimming took 6 bases from V and 7 from J, leaving 15 bases between them. Looked up from germline, CDR1 is SGHDN and CDR2 is FVKESK. CDR3 size: 13 residues. The CDR3 is CASSPQQVTGYTF. CDR3 bases: TGTGCCAGCAGTCCTCAACAGGTGACTGGCTACACCTTC.

This clone was counted once. The rearrangement uses TRBV6-5 and TRBJ2-1; TRBD2 might be the D (5 bases). Germline-derived CDR1 and CDR2 are MNHEY and SVGAGI. This CDR3 comprises 14 residues. Trimming took 6 bases from V and 9 from J, leaving 18 bases between them. The CDR3, as DNA: TGTGCCAGCAGGGTCGGTCGGGGATTCGGTGAGCAGTTCTTC. Its protein is CASRVGRGFGEQFF.

V usage is TRBV2 and J usage is TRBJ2-5; TRBD1 aligns across 8 bases. The germline V gene has CDR1 SNHLY and CDR2 FYNNEI. Trimming removed 6 bases from V and 5 bases from J; junction bases left unmatched: 8. There are 14 residues in the CDR3. The CDR3 DNA is TGTGCCAGCAGCGTCCAGGGGGCAGGGGAGACCCAGTACTTC. As protein: CASSVQGAGETQYF.